This T cell receptor (beta chain) originates from a study of T cell repertoires in cytomegalovirus infection. Study-wide background: CMV epitopes in the study were HLA-C-restricted (recently identified) and HLA-B-restricted (well studied). Public TCR beta signatures marked donors with CMV infection and the matching HLA.

This CDR3 comprises 15 residues. The V gene's germline CDR1 is LGHNA and CDR2 YSLEER. V lost 4 bases to trimming and J lost 8 bases, with 20 bases between them. Remarks on this clonotype: Its specificity is not known.

Study-wide results and caveats: CMV-specific HLA-C-restricted TCR beta clonotypes dominated the ex vivo response. The cumulative frequency of public TCR beta families identified carriers of CMV plus the relevant HLA.

MiXCR was run by TCRdb on the reads, yielding one entry per CDR3 protein. The sample lists approximately 770,000 distinct CDR3 sequences; about 27% were seen once. The sequence was obtained from a human donor in good health (CMV status not recorded). Some clones in this sample may be carry-over from other donors' samples. Material: cultured CD8+ T cells from PBMCs, obtained from culture after CMV antigen stimulation. The rearrangement joins TRBV4-3 to TRBJ1-2, with D perhaps matching TRBD1 (5 bases). CDR3 coding DNA: TGCGCCAGCAGCCCTGAAGTGGGGGGAGGGAGAGGCTACACCTTC. Amino acid sequence: CASSPEVGGGRGYTF.